The 3 T cell receptor beta chains below were found in one sample sequenced in a study of CD8 T cells in Susac syndrome. Random hexamers primed reverse transcription of about 0.45 to 1 ug RNA. One entry per CDR3 protein results from TCRdb running MiXCR on the immunoSEQ multiplex PCR reads. The table has about 280,000 distinct CDR3 sequences, about 88% seen once. Sequencing used CD8+ T cells from PBMCs. Receptors originate from a human donor with multiple sclerosis.

J is TRBJ2-1 and V is TRBV11-3, with TRBD2 identical over 9 bases. J lost 4 bases, V lost 8 bases, and 9 bases had no gene match. Looked up from germline, CDR1 is SGHNT and CDR2 is YENEEA. The CDR3 is 15 residues long. CDR3: CASLQREVRYNEQFF. The DNA for the CDR3 is TGTGCCAGCCTTCAGCGGGAGGTGAGGTACAATGAGCAGTTCTTC. The full variable domain, completed using reference TRBV11-3 and TRBJ2-1, is EAGVVQSPRYKIIEKKQPVAFWCNPISGHNTLYWYLQNLGQGPELLIRYENEEAVDDSQLPKDRFSAERLKGVDSTLKIQPAELGDSAVYLCASLQREVRYNEQFFGPGTRLTVL.

The V gene is TRBV19, the J gene TRBJ1-1, with D perhaps TRBD1 (6 bases). The CDR3 consists of 16 residues. Germline V gene data show CDR1 as LNHDA and CDR2 as SQIVND (reference sequence). Trimming pared 4 bases from V and 5 bases from J, leaving 20 bases between. The chain's CDR3 is CASSNKSPTGRTEAFF. The CDR3, as DNA: TGTGCCAGTAGTAACAAAAGTCCGACAGGAAGAACTGAAGCTTTCTTT. Drawing the rest from reference TRBV19 and TRBJ1-1, the complete variable domain is DGGITQSPKYLFRKEGQNVTLSCEQNLNHDAMYWYRQDPGQGLRLIYYSQIVNDFQKGDIAEGYSVSREKKESFPLTVTSAQKNPTAFYLCASSNKSPTGRTEAFFGQGTRLTVV.

The gene calls are TRBV20-1 and TRBJ2-1; TRBD2 matches at 7 bases. Germline CDR1 is DFQATT and CDR2 is SNEGSKA (reference sequence). The CDR3 is 15 amino acids. With V trimmed by 0 bases and J by 8 bases, 10 bases remained unmatched. DNA of the CDR3: TGCAGTGCTAGAGATCTCGGACTAGAAAAAGATGAGCAGTTCTTC. This sequence encodes CSARDLGLEKDEQFF.